Presented here are 14 T cell receptor beta chains from one specimen sequenced in a study of blood T cell repertoires in COVID-19. Here immunoSEQ multiplex PCR was the method, and the copy in TCRdb shows in-frame clones only, minus some. The sample lists 28,000 or so clones; around 90% were seen once. The material sequenced was peripheral blood. These receptors were taken from a man aged 60 to 75 with COVID-19, enrolled during active disease.

V and J are TRBV30 and TRBJ2-4; 8 nucleotides line up with TRBD1. This CDR3 contains 15 residues. Trimming cost V 2 bases and J 1 base; bases outside gene matches: 4. Looked up from germline, CDR1 is GTSNPN and CDR2 is SVGIG (reference sequence). The CDR3 reads CAWSRTGNAKNIQYF. Written as DNA, the CDR3 is TGTGCCTGGAGTCGGACAGGGAATGCCAAAAACATTCAGTACTTC.

This clone was observed a few times. The chain employs TRBV9 and TRBJ1-1; 8 bases align to TRBD1. J gave up 1 base and V 5 bases, and 7 bases lay outside the gene matches. Germline CDR1 reads SGDLS; CDR2 reads YYNGEE. The length of the CDR3 is 15 residues. The CDR3 DNA reads TGTGCCAGCAGTCTTACAGGGGGGACGAACACTGAAGCTTTCTTT. Amino acids: CASSLTGGTNTEAFF.

The chain recombines TRBV28 with TRBJ1-3; D unclear. Germline V CDR1 and CDR2: MDHEN, SYDVKM. Trimming removed 5 bases from V and 0 bases from J, with 8 bases in between. The CDR3 sequence is 14 residues long. The CDR3, as DNA: TGTGCCAGCAGTCCCGACAACTCTGGAAACACCATATATTTT. Amino acid sequence: CASSPDNSGNTIYF.

The chain links TRBV2 to TRBJ1-5, with TRBD1 matching over 10 bases. CDR3 length equals 16 residues. V gave up 6 bases and J gave up 6 bases; unmatched junction bases: 11. Germline values: CDR1 SNHLY, CDR2 FYNNEI. This CDR3 reads CASRPDRGLVGQPQHF. In nucleotides, the CDR3 is TGTGCCAGCAGACCCGACAGGGGGCTGGTCGGTCAGCCCCAGCATTTT.

The rearrangement joins TRBV28 to TRBJ2-5; the D gene is possibly TRBD2 (5 bases). CDR3 length: 15 amino acids. V was pared by 3 bases and J by 2 bases, with 13 bases between. Per germline, CDR1 MDHEN and CDR2 SYDVKM. The CDR3 sequence: CASSFGGAPQETQYF. The CDR3, as DNA: TGTGCCAGCAGTTTCGGAGGTGCGCCGCAAGAGACCCAGTACTTC.

The rearrangement uses TRBV19 and TRBJ2-3, with 7 nucleotides matching TRBD2. This CDR3 has 18 residues. Per the germline V gene, CDR1 is LNHDA and CDR2 is SQIVND (reference sequence). Losses at the gene ends were 6 bases for V and 1 base for J; bases not matched to a gene: 16. CDR3 sequence: CASSPSSFSTSGTDTQYF. The CDR3 DNA reads TGTGCCAGTAGCCCCTCGTCTTTCTCTACTAGCGGCACAGATACGCAGTATTTT.

This clone was counted once. The chain carries TRBV5-4 and TRBJ2-5; 8 positions agree with TRBD1. The germline gives CDR1 SGHNT, CDR2 YYREEE (reference sequence). J gave up 5 bases and V 4 bases, and 7 bases lay outside the gene matches. The CDR3 runs 14 residues. CDR3 nucleotides: TGTGCCAGCAGCCAACCCCAGGGGGCGGAGACCCAGTACTTC. This gives the protein CASSQPQGAETQYF.

This chain joins TRBV7-9 and TRBJ1-2, with D perhaps TRBD1 (5 bases). V was cut by 1 base and J by 3 bases, with 12 bases left in between. This CDR3 is built from 15 residues. Germline-derived CDR1 and CDR2 are SEHNR and FQNEAQ (reference sequence). CDR3 residues: CASSLVAQGDYGYTF. The CDR3 nucleotides read TGTGCCAGCAGCTTAGTGGCGCAGGGTGACTATGGCTACACCTTC.

The rearrangement links TRBV7-6 to TRBJ1-5, with 8 bases that match TRBD1. This CDR3 has 18 residues. V dropped 0 bases and J dropped 2; count of bases not matched to a gene: 9. Germline V CDR1 and CDR2: SGHVS, FNYEAQ. The CDR3 DNA reads as TGTGCCAGCAGCTTAGCGTCCCCAGGGGGCGCGGGCAATCAGCCCCAGCATTTT. Translation: CASSLASPGGAGNQPQHF.

V and J are TRBV7-9 and TRBJ2-7; the D gene is possibly TRBD1 (6 bases). The ends were cut back, 1 base at V and 2 bases at J, with 12 bases in the middle. Looked up from germline, CDR1 is SEHNR and CDR2 is FQNEAQ (reference sequence). The CDR3 is 15 residues long. CDR3 residues: CASSLGTVVTYEQYF. The CDR3 nucleotides read TGTGCCAGCAGCTTAGGGACAGTCGTAACCTACGAGCAGTACTTC.

V and J are TRBV28 and TRBJ2-7; D is possibly TRBD2 (7 bases). V lost 2 bases to trimming and J lost 7 bases, with 27 bases between them. Per germline, CDR1 MDHEN and CDR2 SYDVKM. The CDR3 consists of 18 residues. The CDR3 loop is CASSLEGGGGLLFSEQYF. CDR3 DNA: TGTGCCAGCAGTTTAGAGGGGGGCGGGGGCCTGCTATTTTCGGAGCAGTACTTC.

V usage is TRBV28 and J usage is TRBJ2-1; possible D gene TRBD2, 6 bases. CDR1 is MDHEN, CDR2 SYDVKM, per germline. CDR3 length: 15 residues. V gave up 6 bases and J gave up 5 bases, with 17 bases separating them. The CDR3 region has the DNA TGTGCCAGCAGCAGGAGTAGCGGTCTAGACAATGAGCAGTTCTTC. Protein: CASSRSSGLDNEQFF. Variable domain in full (rest from reference TRBV28 and TRBJ2-1): DVKVTQSSRYLVKRTGEKVFLECVQDMDHENMFWYRQDPGLGLRLIYFSYDVKMKEKGDIPEGYSVSREKKERFSLILESASTNQTSMYLCASSRSSGLDNEQFFGPGTRLTVL.

This chain uses TRBV28 with TRBJ1-5; D possibly corresponds to TRBD1 (6 bases). Germline assignment: CDR1 MDHEN and CDR2 SYDVKM. The CDR3 covers 14 residues. Deletions cut 8 bases from V and 11 bases from J, with 22 bases between. The DNA of the CDR3 is TGTGCCAGCCTCAAGGGGGATTTCTCAGGGGCCCAGCATTTT. Protein: CASLKGDFSGAQHF. The full variable domain, in which reference TRBV28 and TRBJ1-5 provide the parts outside the CDR3, is DVKVTQSSRYLVKRTGEKVFLECVQDMDHENMFWYRQDPGLGLRLIYFSYDVKMKEKGDIPEGYSVSREKKERFSLILESASTNQTSMYLCASLKGDFSGAQHFGDGTRLSIL.

This sequence joins TRBV6-6 and TRBJ1-6; D gene unclear. CDR1 is MNHNY and CDR2 is SVGAGI in the germline V gene (reference sequence). This CDR3 is 14 amino acids long. The ends were cut back, 3 bases at V and 7 bases at J, with 10 bases in the middle. The CDR3 sequence is CASSYAERNSPLHF. CDR3 nucleotides: TGTGCCAGCAGTTATGCTGAGAGAAATTCACCCCTCCACTTT.